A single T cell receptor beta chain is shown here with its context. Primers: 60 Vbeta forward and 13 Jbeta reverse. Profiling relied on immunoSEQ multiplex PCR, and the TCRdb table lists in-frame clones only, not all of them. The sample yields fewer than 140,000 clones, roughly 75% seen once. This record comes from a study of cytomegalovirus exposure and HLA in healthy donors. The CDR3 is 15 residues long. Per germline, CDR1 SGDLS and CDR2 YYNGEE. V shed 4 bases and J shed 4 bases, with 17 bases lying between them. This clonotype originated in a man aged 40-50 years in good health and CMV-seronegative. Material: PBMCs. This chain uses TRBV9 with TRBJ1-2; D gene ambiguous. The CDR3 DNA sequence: TGTGCCAGCAGCCCCCGTGACGGAGGGAGCTATGGCTACACCTTC. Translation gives CASSPRDGGSYGYTF.